This TCR beta chain is from a study of a mutant IDH1 vaccine in newly diagnosed glioma (dated by TCRdb to the early 2020s). Describing the broader study: Of the roughly 34 treated patients, around 62% were male and roughly 40% were female, and a mean age of about 37 years was recorded. Before enrollment, most patients had been given radiochemotherapy with temozolomide as standard therapy, while the rest had received either radiotherapy alone or temozolomide alone. Peripheral blood samples were drawn at six visits, namely V03 (baseline), V05, V07, V10, V12 and V13. For exploratory analyses, longitudinal TCRB deep sequencing was carried out in roughly 23 treated patients wherever samples were available. Beyond this particular receptor, the publication reports: Changes in the top peripheral T cell clonotypes picked up by TCRB sequencing did not appear to be linked to pseudoprogression. Immune responses induced by the vaccine were seen in roughly 92% of patients across multiple MHC alleles. According to the authors, sample limitations meant that analyses of patient blood samples could not be reproduced. Availability determined which PBMC samples were chosen for TCRB deep sequencing.

This specimen's time point label, interpreted: baseline, week 1 (first vaccination visit). Reading the label with the study, this specimen's treatment or condition is: pre-vaccination baseline after standard-of-care therapy. The donors had newly diagnosed IDH1-mutant astrocytomas of WHO grade 3 or 4 that showed loss of nuclear ATRX. The samples were drawn from NOA16, a multicentre, single-arm, open-label phase I trial in Germany that tested a mutant IDH1 peptide vaccine in humans for the first time. For immunogenicity testing, the blood drawn at visit V03 was used as the baseline sample. Genomic DNA for TCRB sequencing was extracted from EDTA blood using the DNeasy Blood and Tissue Kit. V has 2 bases trimmed and J has 6 bases trimmed; junction bases matching no gene number 2. The CDR3 measures 15 amino acids from cysteine to phenylalanine. The sequence is cut down to CDR3 DNA, 45 bases in frame from base 1. The germline V gene (reference sequence) supplies CDR1 MNHNY and CDR2 SVGAGI.

A word on this clone: Its antigen is still unknown. It has no much larger one-base neighbor in the sample; base qualities were not kept.

Libraries were built with the immunoSEQ multiplex PCR assay. Following the manufacturer's protocol, the hsTCRB Kit was used to amplify rearranged TCR beta chain sequences. TCRB libraries were sequenced on an Illumina MiSeq. Concerning the study's data processing: Demultiplexing, trimming and gene mapping were performed with the kit vendor's proprietary platform. Imported from immuneACCESS, the table was reduced by TCRdb to in-frame sequences with V and J called. These copies leave out some clones; in studies compared against another copy, an unresolved V gene accounts for under half, and the cause of the remainder is not known. V, J and clone size are those of that table, while D and trimming were read from the DNA. The sample table lists around 92,000 clones, about 83% of them with a count of one. Approximately 7% of the sample comes from the top ten.

This TCR derives from a woman in her forties or fifties with glioma. The sequence joins TRBV6-6 to TRBJ1-4, with TRBD1 identical over 11 junction bases. The specimen comprised PBMCs, sampled from a glioma patient treated with radiotherapy, temozolomide or both. CDR3 protein: CASSYPGQGDEKLFF. In nucleotides, the sequence is TGTGCCAGCAGTTACCCGGGACAGGGGGATGAAAAACTGTTTTTT.